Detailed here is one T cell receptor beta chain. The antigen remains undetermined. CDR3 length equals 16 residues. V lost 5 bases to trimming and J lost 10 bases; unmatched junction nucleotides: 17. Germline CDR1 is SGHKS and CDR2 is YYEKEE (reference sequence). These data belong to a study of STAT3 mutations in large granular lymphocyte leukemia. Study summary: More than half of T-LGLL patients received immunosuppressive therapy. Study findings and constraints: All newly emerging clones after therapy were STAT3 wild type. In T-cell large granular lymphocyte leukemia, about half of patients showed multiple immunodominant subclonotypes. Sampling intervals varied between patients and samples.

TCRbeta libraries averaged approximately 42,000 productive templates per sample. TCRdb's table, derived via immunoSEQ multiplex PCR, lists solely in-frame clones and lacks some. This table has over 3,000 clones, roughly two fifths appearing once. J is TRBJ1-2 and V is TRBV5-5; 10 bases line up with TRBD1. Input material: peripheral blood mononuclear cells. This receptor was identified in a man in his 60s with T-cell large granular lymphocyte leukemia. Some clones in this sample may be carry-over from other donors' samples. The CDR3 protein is CASRPGTGVIGGVYTF. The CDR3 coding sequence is TGTGCCAGCAGACCCGGGACAGGGGTCATTGGTGGTGTCTACACCTTC.